The 25 T cell receptor beta chains below were found in one sample sequenced in a study of T cell changes during pregnancy in multiple sclerosis. Generated by immunoSEQ multiplex PCR, the TCRdb table keeps only in-frame clones and is missing some. The profile shows about 41,000 clones, 85% to 95% of them singletons. The material sequenced was CD8+ T cells from peripheral blood mononuclear cells, taken in the third trimester of pregnancy. These receptors all come from a female donor with multiple sclerosis, enrolled in a pregnancy study.

The V call is TRBV6-6, the J call TRBJ1-1, with D tentatively TRBD1 (5 bases). V shed 5 bases and J shed 4 bases, with 11 bases lying between them. The CDR3 consists of 13 residues. CDR1 is MNHNY, CDR2 SVGAGI, per germline (reference sequence). Written as DNA, the CDR3 is TGTGCCAGCAGTGATGGACACTCCACTGAAGCTTTCTTT. Translated: CASSDGHSTEAFF.

This clone is a singleton in its sample. CDR3 residues: CASSQTYEQYF. The CDR3 DNA reads as TGTGCCAGCAGCCAGACTTACGAGCAGTACTTC. V and J are TRBV14 and TRBJ2-7; D gene unclear. CDR3 size: 11 residues. In germline, CDR1 is SGHDN, CDR2 FVKESK. Trimming shortened V by 3 bases and J by 4 bases, and 4 bases separated the two germline ends.

V gene TRBV5-5 combines with J gene TRBJ2-1; 8 bases fit TRBD2. V was pared by 1 base and J by 9 bases, with 9 bases of the junction left unmatched. CDR1 is SGHKS, CDR2 YYEKEE, per germline (reference sequence). The CDR3 is 15 amino acids. The CDR3 bases are TGTGCCAGCAGCTTGATAACGGGAGGGCCAGTTGAGCAGTTCTTC. Translated, it gives CASSLITGGPVEQFF.

The CDR3 coding sequence is TGTGCCAGCAGCGGACAGGGCTACGAGCAGTACTTC. Its translation: CASSGQGYEQYF. The chain employs TRBV7-9 and TRBJ2-7; 8 nucleotides agree with TRBD1. The junction had 0 bases not matched to a gene; V was cut back by 5 bases and J by 3 bases. The CDR3 is made up of 12 amino acids. The germline V gene encodes CDR1 SEHNR and CDR2 FQNEAQ (reference sequence).

The gene calls are TRBV28 and TRBJ1-1, with 8 bases aligning to TRBD1. Germline CDR1 reads MDHEN; CDR2 reads SYDVKM. V trimming: 3 bases; J trimming: 3 bases; junction bases outside the gene matches: 0. The CDR3 runs to 13 residues. CDR3 sequence reads: CASSLTGDTEAFF. The CDR3, as DNA: TGTGCCAGCAGTTTGACAGGGGACACTGAAGCTTTCTTT.

V is TRBV27 and J is TRBJ2-7; D is ambiguous. Germline CDR1 MNHEY, CDR2 SMNVEV (reference sequence). The CDR3 spans 16 residues. Trimming took 5 bases from V and 0 from J, leaving 17 bases between them. For the CDR3, the DNA is TGTGCCAGCAGTCCCAAGACTGGTATTATCTCCTACGAGCAGTACTTC. Protein product: CASSPKTGIISYEQYF.

The rearrangement joins TRBV28 to TRBJ2-7; 12 bases are a match to TRBD2. The CDR3 totals 14 residues. Germline trimming cut 5 bases from V and 6 bases from J; bases unmatched to any gene: 5. Germline V CDR1 and CDR2: MDHEN, SYDVKM. The CDR3, as DNA: TGTGCCAGCAGTCAGACGGGACTAGCGGGCGAGCAGTACTTC. Protein product: CASSQTGLAGEQYF.

The chain uses TRBV6-5 and TRBJ1-1; perhaps TRBD1 as D (5 bases). V was clipped by 0 bases and J by 5 bases, with 10 bases between them. The germline V gene has CDR1 MNHEY and CDR2 SVGAGI. This CDR3 contains 14 residues. The CDR3 loop reads CASSYSEGVTEAFF. The CDR3 DNA sequence: TGTGCCAGCAGTTACTCCGAAGGGGTAACTGAAGCTTTCTTT.

The CDR3 sequence is CASNADAGDGYTF. The DNA of the CDR3 is TGTGCCAGCAATGCCGACGCGGGTGACGGCTACACCTTC. The chain combines TRBV6-5 with TRBJ1-2; no firm D call. The CDR3 totals 13 residues. V dropped 7 bases and J dropped 8 bases, with 17 bases sitting between them. CDR1 and CDR2 from the germline V gene are MNHEY and SVGAGI.

V usage is TRBV27 and J usage is TRBJ2-3; TRBD2 might be the D (5 bases). Germline lookup yields CDR1 MNHEY and CDR2 SMNVEV (reference sequence). The germline V and J ends were trimmed by 7 bases and 4 bases, with 12 bases remaining between them. This CDR3 spans 13 amino acids. For the CDR3, the DNA is TGTGCCAGCAAGCGTCTAGCCCCAGATACGCAGTATTTT. It specifies CASKRLAPDTQYF.

V and J are TRBV28 and TRBJ2-1; D is perhaps TRBD1 (6 bases). The germline V gene has CDR1 MDHEN and CDR2 SYDVKM. V was shortened by 6 bases and J by 4 bases, with 19 bases between the two germline ends. The CDR3 runs to 16 residues. DNA for the CDR3: TGTGCCAGCAGCCACCCACGGGCAGGGGTGTACAATGAGCAGTTCTTC. It translates to CASSHPRAGVYNEQFF. Combining the CDR3 with reference TRBV28 and TRBJ2-1 gives the whole variable domain DVKVTQSSRYLVKRTGEKVFLECVQDMDHENMFWYRQDPGLGLRLIYFSYDVKMKEKGDIPEGYSVSREKKERFSLILESASTNQTSMYLCASSHPRAGVYNEQFFGPGTRLTVL.

The chain has TRBV5-6 and TRBJ2-7, with a weak D call TRBD1 (6 bases). Germline-derived CDR1 and CDR2 are SGHDT and YYEEEE. V lost 2 bases, J lost 2 bases, and 11 bases lay in between. CDR3 length: 14 amino acids. The CDR3 sequence: CASSLAGTTYEQYF. In DNA form, the CDR3 reads TGTGCCAGCAGCTTAGCCGGGACAACCTACGAGCAGTACTTC.

The V call is TRBV18, the J call TRBJ1-3, with D perhaps matching TRBD1 (5 bases). V lost 0 bases to trimming and J lost 1 base, with 7 bases between them. Looked up from germline, CDR1 is KGHSH and CDR2 is LQKENI. This CDR3 has 15 amino acids. CDR3: CASSPPTVSGNTIYF. The CDR3, as DNA: TGTGCCAGCTCACCACCGACAGTTTCTGGAAACACCATATATTTT.

The rearrangement uses TRBV19 and TRBJ2-2; D unresolved. CDR1 is LNHDA and CDR2 is SQIVND in the germline V gene (reference sequence). CDR3 size: 12 residues. Trimming shortened V by 5 bases and J by 6 bases, and 7 bases separated the two germline ends. Here the CDR3 DNA reads TGTGCCAGTAGTTATCTCCCCGGGGAGCTGTTTTTT. This translates into CASSYLPGELFF.

The V gene is TRBV30, the J gene TRBJ2-3; 9 bases match TRBD2. The junction had 4 bases not matched to a gene; V was cut back by 0 bases and J by 3 bases. The germline CDR1 and CDR2 sequences are GTSNPN and SVGIG (reference sequence). The CDR3 is 15 residues long. This CDR3 is CAWSVLAGGTDTQYF. The CDR3 bases are TGTGCCTGGAGTGTACTGGCGGGAGGGACAGATACGCAGTATTTT.

This clone was observed a single time. The V gene is TRBV7-2, the J gene TRBJ2-7, with 8 bases matching TRBD1. V gave up 4 bases and J gave up 3 bases; unmatched junction bases: 2. Per the germline V gene, CDR1 is SGHTA and CDR2 is FQGNSA. The CDR3 spans 13 residues. The CDR3: CASSSTGVYEQYF. CDR3 nucleotides: TGTGCCAGCAGCTCGACAGGGGTCTACGAGCAGTACTTC. Full variable domain (remainder filled in from reference TRBV7-2 and TRBJ2-7): GAGVSQSPSNKVTEKGKDVELRCDPISGHTALYWYRQSLGQGLEFLIYFQGNSAPDKSGLPSDRFSAERTGGSVSTLTIQRTQQEDSAVYLCASSSTGVYEQYFGPGTRLTVT.

The chain combines TRBV30 with TRBJ1-1, with D possibly being TRBD1 (5 bases). The CDR3 contains 14 residues. Trimming removed 1 base at V and 4 bases at J, with 13 bases between. Per germline, CDR1 GTSNPN and CDR2 SVGIG (reference sequence). As DNA, the CDR3 is TGTGCCTGGAGTGAAGTCGGGGGTGCCACTGAAGCTTTCTTT. It codes for CAWSEVGGATEAFF.

The chain links TRBV7-9 to TRBJ2-7, with TRBD1 as a possible D gene (6 bases). This CDR3 region has 16 residues. CDR1 and CDR2 from the germline V gene are SEHNR and FQNEAQ (reference sequence). Deletions cut 2 bases from V and 0 bases from J, with 14 bases between. CDR3: CASSLFGQMSSYEQYF. The CDR3 DNA sequence: TGTGCCAGCAGCTTATTCGGACAGATGAGCTCCTACGAGCAGTACTTC.

The chain employs TRBV27 and TRBJ2-7, with TRBD1 as a possible D gene (6 bases). CDR3 size: 15 residues. Germline V gene lookup returns CDR1 MNHEY and CDR2 SMNVEV (reference sequence). Trimming took off 0 bases at V and 1 base at J, with 10 bases between the two ends. CDR3 protein: CASSLSAGASYEQYF. The CDR3 nucleotides read TGTGCCAGCAGTTTATCCGCAGGGGCATCCTACGAGCAGTACTTC.

The chain combines TRBV6-1 with TRBJ2-3, with D perhaps matching TRBD2 (6 bases). CDR3 length: 17 residues. V was shortened by 2 bases and J by 1 base, with 16 bases between the two germline ends. CDR1 and CDR2 from the germline V gene are MNHNS and SASEGT. CDR3 coding DNA: TGTGCCAGCAGTGAATATGTGGGAGGTCTGGGCACAGATACGCAGTATTTT. Its translation is CASSEYVGGLGTDTQYF.

As DNA, the CDR3 is TGTGCCACCTACGACACCTCTGGGGCCAACGTCCTGACTTTC. Translating it yields CATYDTSGANVLTF. The genes are TRBV2 and TRBJ2-6; D is uncertain. This CDR3 has 14 residues. Per the germline V gene, CDR1 is SNHLY and CDR2 is FYNNEI. Between the trimmed V and J ends, which lost 10 bases and 0 bases, there was a span of 10 bases.

This chain uses TRBV5-6 with TRBJ1-1; possibly TRBD1 for D (5 bases). The germline V gene has CDR1 SGHDT and CDR2 YYEEEE. The ends were cut back, 4 bases at V and 6 bases at J, with 13 bases in the middle. The CDR3 length is 13 residues. In DNA form, the CDR3 reads TGTGCCAGCAGCCTTGGCAGGGTTGCTGAAGCTTTCTTT. Amino acids: CASSLGRVAEAFF.

The V and J genes are TRBV30 and TRBJ2-2; the D gene is possibly TRBD2 (6 bases). CDR3 length: 16 residues. Looked up from germline, CDR1 is GTSNPN and CDR2 is SVGIG (reference sequence). Trimming took off 1 base at V and 1 base at J, with 13 bases between the two ends. This CDR3 is CAWSAIAELNTGELFF. The CDR3, as DNA: TGTGCCTGGAGTGCCATAGCGGAGCTGAACACCGGGGAGCTGTTTTTT. Supplemented by reference TRBV30 and TRBJ2-2, the full variable domain reads SQTIHQWPATLVQPVGSPLSLECTVEGTSNPNLYWYRQAAGRGLQLLFYSVGIGQISSEVPQNLSASRPQDRQFILSSKKLLLSDSGFYLCAWSAIAELNTGELFFGEGSRLTVL.

This clone showed up just a few times. The rearrangement uses TRBV6-4 and TRBJ2-5; tentative D call: TRBD2 (6 bases). The V and J ends lost 0 bases and 5 bases respectively, with 19 bases between them. Germline CDR1 MRHNA, CDR2 SNTAGT. The CDR3 consists of 17 residues. CDR3 loop: CASSDSGGSGISETQYF. The CDR3 nucleotides are TGTGCCAGCAGTGACTCTGGGGGGTCAGGAATCTCTGAGACCCAGTACTTC.

This chain connects TRBV27 to TRBJ1-2; D unclear. The CDR3 has 14 residues. Trimming pared 3 bases from V and 2 bases from J, leaving 10 bases between. Germline V gene lookup returns CDR1 MNHEY and CDR2 SMNVEV (reference sequence). Written as DNA, the CDR3 is TGTGCCAGCAGTTTGCGGGGTCCCAACTATGGCTACACCTTC. Translated: CASSLRGPNYGYTF.